This TCR beta chain was retrieved from a study of blood T cell repertoires in COVID-19. Study summary: Samples of COVID-19 (acute and convalescent) were obtained from the United States, Italy and Spain.

Germline V gene lookup returns CDR1 MDHEN and CDR2 SYDVKM. Trimming took 7 bases from V and 2 from J; bases not matched to a gene: 13. The length of the CDR3 is 16 residues. Here immunoSEQ multiplex PCR was the method, and the copy in TCRdb shows in-frame clones only, minus some. The data hold 120,000 or so clones, with approximately 86% observed a single time. The J gene is TRBJ1-2, the V gene TRBV28, with TRBD1 matching over 7 bases. Material for sequencing was peripheral blood. The TCR comes from a human donor in a cohort sampled during active COVID-19. Here the CDR3 reads CASTVAGTVGNYGYTF. The CDR3 bases are TGTGCCAGCACCGTCGCCGGGACAGTAGGAAACTATGGCTACACCTTC.